These 8 T cell receptor beta chains were sequenced from one sample in a study of T cell responses to AZD1222 COVID-19 vaccine. Some clones are missing from TCRdb's copy, which holds only in-frame ones; the method was immunoSEQ multiplex PCR. The sample comprises 130,000 or so clones, approximately 91% of which are singletons, and approximately 1.6% rests with the top ten. Sample: peripheral blood, taken on day 0 of AZD1222 vaccination. These receptors were collected from an adult in good health.

This chain uses TRBV29-1 with TRBJ1-2, with unresolved D. Germline assignment: CDR1 SQVTM and CDR2 ANQGSEA. V lost 6 bases, J lost 7 bases, and 9 bases lay in between. The CDR3 runs 10 residues. DNA for the CDR3: TGCAGCGTAATGACTGGTGGCTACACCTTC. Its translation is CSVMTGGYTF.

The gene calls are TRBV6-5 and TRBJ1-2; the D gene is possibly TRBD1 (5 bases). The V gene's germline CDR1 is MNHEY and CDR2 SVGAGI. Trimming took off 4 bases at V and 7 bases at J, with 13 bases between the two ends. This CDR3 comprises 13 residues. Here the CDR3 DNA reads TGTGCCAGCAGTTTTCAAATGGGGCTTGGCTACACCTTC. It codes for CASSFQMGLGYTF.

The V and J genes are TRBV23-1 and TRBJ2-7, with D possibly being TRBD1 (5 bases). TRBV23-1 has ORF status, its function being uncertain. With 7 bases removed from V and 2 bases from J, the gap between germline ends came to 12 bases. CDR3 length: 13 amino acids. CDR3 protein: CASIPKGPYEQYF. The CDR3 DNA reads as TGCGCCAGCATACCAAAGGGGCCCTACGAGCAGTACTTC.

The chain couples TRBV29-1 to TRBJ1-1, with 9 bases lining up with TRBD1. The CDR3 is 13 residues long. Germline CDR1 reads SQVTM; CDR2 reads ANQGSEA. Trimming cost V 5 bases and J 4 bases; bases outside gene matches: 5. Written as DNA, the CDR3 is TGCAGCGTTCAGACAGGGGGGATCACTGAAGCTTTCTTT. Residues: CSVQTGGITEAFF.

The chain uses TRBV12-3 or TRBV12-4 and TRBJ1-1; D is unclear. Between the trimmed V and J ends, which lost 5 bases and 0 bases, there was a span of 7 bases. The CDR3 consists of 13 residues. DNA of the CDR3: TGTGCCAGCAGTCCGCAGATGAACACTGAAGCTTTCTTT. Its protein is CASSPQMNTEAFF.

This rearrangement joins TRBV3-1 (or the pseudogene TRBV3-2) to TRBJ1-1; D is undetermined. CDR1 and CDR2 from the germline V gene are LGHDT and YNNKEL (reference sequence). V was clipped by 7 bases and J by 10 bases, with 19 bases between them. The length of the CDR3 is 13 residues. CDR3 bases: TGTGCCAGCACCCCGTGGTCTTTCGGAGGAGCTTTCTTT. Translating it yields CASTPWSFGGAFF.

The chain couples TRBV15 to TRBJ1-4; D not certain. Germline CDR1 and CDR2: LNHNV and YYDKDF (reference sequence). Trimming removed 0 bases at V and 4 bases at J, with 12 bases between. CDR3 size: 16 residues. DNA of the CDR3: TGTGCCACCAGCAGAGATCTGTCGGGGTATAATGAAAAACTGTTTTTT. Protein product: CATSRDLSGYNEKLFF.

This rearrangement joins TRBV2 to TRBJ1-6, with TRBD1 as a possible D gene (5 bases). CDR1 is SNHLY and CDR2 is FYNNEI in the germline V gene. This CDR3 has 12 residues. V dropped 3 bases and J dropped 9 bases, with 6 bases sitting between them. CDR3 sequence reads: CASSEGVSPLHF. The CDR3 DNA reads TGTGCCAGCAGTGAGGGGGTTTCACCCCTCCACTTT.